The 12 T cell receptor beta chains below were found in one sample sequenced in a study of shared T cell receptors in the human thymus. Clones were sequenced by immunoSEQ multiplex PCR, and TCRdb holds only the in-frame ones, with some missing. The sample carries about 660,000 clones, around 89% recorded once. The same sample was also used in a study of human thymus T cells.

Sequencing input: thymocytes. Receptors were obtained from a boy younger than two with a congenital heart defect.

V usage is TRBV5-1 and J usage is TRBJ1-2; 9 nucleotides agree with TRBD1. This CDR3 spans 13 amino acids. Germline V gene data show CDR1 as SGHRS and CDR2 as YFSETQ. The V and J ends lost 0 bases and 8 bases, in that order; junction bases with no gene match: 2. CDR3 residues: CASSLDRGQGYTF. The CDR3 bases are TGCGCCAGCAGCTTGGACAGGGGGCAAGGCTACACCTTC.

This chain uses TRBV27 with TRBJ2-1; the match to TRBD1 covers 9 bases. This CDR3 comprises 17 residues. Germline V gives CDR1 MNHEY, CDR2 SMNVEV (reference sequence). Trimming removed 6 bases from V and 0 bases from J; junction bases left unmatched: 9. The CDR3 protein is CASRGQGATSSYNEQFF. CDR3 nucleotides: TGTGCCAGCAGGGGACAGGGCGCCACCAGCTCCTACAATGAGCAGTTCTTC.

The rearrangement uses TRBV5-1 and TRBJ2-1; 7 bases are shared with TRBD2. The germline gives CDR1 SGHRS, CDR2 YFSETQ. There are 14 residues in the CDR3. The J segment lost 13 bases and the V segment lost 4 bases, leaving 14 bases of the junction unmatched. The CDR3: CASSLPSWEGPQFF. The DNA of the CDR3 is TGCGCCAGCAGCCTACCCAGTTGGGAGGGGCCCCAGTTCTTC.

The chain uses TRBV10-1 and TRBJ2-7; D gene unclear. Germline V gene sequence: CDR1 WNHNN, CDR2 SYGVQD (reference sequence). This CDR3 has 15 amino acids. The germline V and J ends were trimmed by 0 bases and 5 bases, with 14 bases remaining between them. The CDR3 region has the DNA TGCGCCAGCAGTGAGTCAGACAACCCCCCCGACGAGCAGTACTTC. As protein: CASSESDNPPDEQYF.

J is TRBJ2-5 and V is TRBV5-1; 7 bases are shared with TRBD1. The junction had 8 bases not matched to a gene; V was cut back by 0 bases and J by 0 bases. Germline V lookup: CDR1 SGHRS, CDR2 YFSETQ. This CDR3 is 17 amino acids long. The CDR3 reads CASSLGGPGQHQETQYF. The CDR3 DNA is TGCGCCAGCAGCTTGGGGGGGCCGGGACAGCACCAAGAGACCCAGTACTTC.

The chain carries TRBV6-5 and TRBJ2-2; D is unresolved. The V gene lost 6 bases and the J gene lost 7 bases, with 12 bases spanning the gap. CDR1 is MNHEY, CDR2 SVGAGI, per germline. The CDR3 contains 13 residues. The chain's CDR3 is CASSYDWVGELFF. CDR3 sequence (DNA): TGTGCCAGCAGCTACGACTGGGTCGGGGAGCTGTTTTTT.

In nucleotides, the CDR3 is TGTGCCAGCAAAAACGCCGGGACTCAAACCTACGAGCAGTACTTC. This gives the protein CASKNAGTQTYEQYF. This chain links TRBV6-5 with TRBJ2-7; weak D call: TRBD2 (6 bases). Trimming stripped 7 bases from V and 2 bases from J, with 18 bases between. The germline gives CDR1 MNHEY, CDR2 SVGAGI. This CDR3 is built from 15 residues.

This chain joins TRBV15 and TRBJ2-5, with 8 bases aligning to TRBD2. V gave up 3 bases and J gave up 4 bases; unmatched junction bases: 10. Looked up from germline, CDR1 is LNHNV and CDR2 is YYDKDF (reference sequence). This CDR3 has 16 residues. CDR3 amino acids: CATSSSPGGGRETQYF. The DNA for the CDR3 is TGTGCCACCAGCAGCTCCCCCGGGGGGGGGAGAGAGACCCAGTACTTC.

The rearrangement joins TRBV6-4 to TRBJ2-6; D possibly corresponds to TRBD2 (5 bases). Germline loops: CDR1 MRHNA, CDR2 SNTAGT. The CDR3 consists of 15 residues. V was shortened by 3 bases and J by 4 bases, with 10 bases between the two germline ends. The CDR3 nucleotides are TGTGCCAGCAGTGAACGGGGTTCAGGGGCCAACGTCCTGACTTTC. It codes for CASSERGSGANVLTF.

This chain uses TRBV5-4 with TRBJ2-3; 11 bases align to TRBD2. Germline CDR1 and CDR2: SGHNT and YYREEE (reference sequence). The CDR3 spans 20 residues. Trimming removed 4 bases from V and 1 base from J; junction bases left unmatched: 17. CDR3 nucleotide sequence: TGTGCCAGCAGCCTCCAGTCGGGTAGCGGGAGGGCCTGGGGCACAGATACGCAGTATTTT. Encoded protein: CASSLQSGSGRAWGTDTQYF.

CDR3 DNA sequence: TGTGCCAGCAGTCCAACAGGACGGAAAACCTACGAGCAGTACTTC. This codes for CASSPTGRKTYEQYF. This chain joins TRBV7-8 and TRBJ2-7; a possible D gene is TRBD1 (5 bases). Trimming pared 6 bases from V and 2 bases from J, leaving 17 bases between. Germline V gene sequence: CDR1 SGHVS, CDR2 FQNEAQ. This CDR3 contains 15 residues.

For the CDR3, the DNA is TGCGCCAGCAGCCAACCGGGACAGATCACAGATACGCAGTATTTT. Encoded protein: CASSQPGQITDTQYF. V usage is TRBV4-1 and J usage is TRBJ2-3; 7 bases match TRBD1. The germline V gene has CDR1 MGHRA and CDR2 YSYEKL. The CDR3 sequence is 15 residues long. V dropped 2 bases and J dropped 2; count of bases not matched to a gene: 4.